These 27 T cell receptor beta chains share one sample of origin, sequenced in a study of shared clonotypes between healthy human individuals. TCRdb keeps only in-frame clones here, not all; method: immunoSEQ multiplex PCR. The data contain approximately 720,000 clones, 55% to 75% of them seen just once; the ten biggest clones take up about 1.7%. The material sequenced was memory CD4+ T cells sorted from blood. Indicated subset: CD45RA-negative fraction. These receptors were collected from a woman in her 30s in good health.

The gene calls are TRBV28 and TRBJ1-2; 10 positions agree with TRBD1. The germline V gene encodes CDR1 MDHEN and CDR2 SYDVKM. The length of the CDR3 is 17 residues. The J segment lost 0 bases and the V segment lost 5 bases, leaving 9 bases of the junction unmatched. In nucleotides, the CDR3 is TGTGCCAGCAGTAACCGGGACAGGGGCTCGGCTAACTATGGCTACACCTTC. The encoded protein is CASSNRDRGSANYGYTF.

The gene calls are TRBV10-3 and TRBJ1-2; TRBD1 agrees at 10 bases. The CDR3 consists of 12 residues. Unmatched junction bases numbered 2, after V lost 5 bases and J lost 8 bases. The germline V gene has CDR1 ENHRY and CDR2 SYGVKD. CDR3 residues: CAISRTGGGYTF. CDR3 sequence (DNA): TGTGCCATCAGTCGGACAGGGGGAGGCTACACCTTC.

The chain couples TRBV19 to TRBJ2-7, with D perhaps TRBD2 (7 bases). The germline CDR1 and CDR2 sequences are LNHDA and SQIVND (reference sequence). The CDR3 length is 16 residues. The V end lost 5 bases, the J end lost 2 bases, and 19 bases lay between the germline ends. The CDR3 here is CASSAPLRGGTYEQYF. For the CDR3, the DNA is TGTGCCAGTAGTGCCCCCCTGCGCGGGGGCACCTACGAGCAGTACTTC.

Only a few counts were recorded for this clone. The chain joins TRBV29-1 to TRBJ1-3; a weak D match, TRBD1 (6 bases). V shed 6 bases and J shed 0 bases, with 12 bases lying between them. This CDR3 region has 14 residues. Germline V lookup: CDR1 SQVTM, CDR2 ANQGSEA. For the CDR3, the DNA is TGCAGCGTAAAACAGGGTAACTCTGGAAACACCATATATTTT. This codes for CSVKQGNSGNTIYF.

J is TRBJ2-3 and V is TRBV4-1; 7 bases are a match to TRBD2. Per the germline V gene, CDR1 is MGHRA and CDR2 is YSYEKL. Trimming at V came to 4 bases and at J to 0 bases, leaving 10 bases not matched to a gene. This CDR3 comprises 17 residues. DNA for the CDR3: TGCGCCAGCAGCCCCGAACCTAGCGGATACAGCACAGATACGCAGTATTTT. It specifies CASSPEPSGYSTDTQYF.

V is TRBV29-1 and J is TRBJ2-1, with TRBD2 matching 8 bases. V lost 4 bases, J lost 7 bases, and 9 bases stayed unmatched. Germline CDR1 is SQVTM and CDR2 is ANQGSEA. This CDR3 contains 14 residues. This chain's CDR3 is CSVGSGAGENEQFF. The CDR3 DNA sequence: TGCAGCGTTGGATCGGGAGCGGGAGAGAATGAGCAGTTCTTC.

The genes are TRBV30 and TRBJ1-4; no firm D call. V was shortened by 2 bases and J by 10 bases, with 14 bases between the two germline ends. The CDR3 runs 13 residues. CDR1 and CDR2 from the germline V gene are GTSNPN and SVGIG (reference sequence). CDR3 loop: CAWSRPRGGKLFF. DNA for the CDR3: TGTGCCTGGAGTCGCCCGCGGGGTGGAAAACTGTTTTTT.

V and J are TRBV27 and TRBJ2-3; D is ambiguous. The V and J ends lost 2 bases and 6 bases respectively, with 15 bases between them. The CDR3 loop spans 15 amino acids. The germline CDR1 and CDR2 sequences are MNHEY and SMNVEV (reference sequence). CDR3 nucleotides: TGTGCCAGCAGTTTAACATACGACTCGACGGATACGCAGTATTTT. Its translation: CASSLTYDSTDTQYF.

The gene calls are TRBV19 and TRBJ1-5; D ambiguous. This CDR3 region has 13 residues. Trimming removed 2 bases at V and 6 bases at J, with 8 bases between. Germline lookup yields CDR1 LNHDA and CDR2 SQIVND (reference sequence). CDR3 amino acids: CASSIQVGQPQHF. The CDR3 DNA sequence: TGTGCCAGTAGTATACAGGTCGGTCAGCCCCAGCATTTT.

The J gene is TRBJ2-3, the V gene TRBV19; a weak D match, TRBD2 (6 bases). The CDR3 is 16 amino acids. The germline V gene has CDR1 LNHDA and CDR2 SQIVND (reference sequence). The germline V and J ends were trimmed by 4 bases and 0 bases, with 14 bases remaining between them. The CDR3 loop is CASSTRRRASTDTQYF. In DNA form, the CDR3 reads TGTGCCAGTAGTACCCGCAGGAGGGCCAGCACAGATACGCAGTATTTT.

The chain uses TRBV6-1 and TRBJ1-1; 9 bases match TRBD1. Germline V gene data show CDR1 as MNHNS and CDR2 as SASEGT. Trimming removed 4 bases from V and 4 bases from J; junction bases left unmatched: 4. The CDR3 covers 14 residues. The CDR3 loop is CASSGPGQGTEAFF. The CDR3 coding sequence is TGTGCCAGCAGTGGTCCGGGACAGGGCACTGAAGCTTTCTTT.

This chain uses TRBV6-1 with TRBJ1-1, with a tentative D call TRBD1 (6 bases). CDR3 size: 14 residues. Trimming took 6 bases from V and 0 from J, leaving 11 bases between them. Germline CDR1 MNHNS, CDR2 SASEGT. CDR3 in DNA: TGTGCCAGCAGGGTCGACAGGATGAACACTGAAGCTTTCTTT. Encoded protein: CASRVDRMNTEAFF.

V gene TRBV5-4 combines with J gene TRBJ2-1; a weak D match, TRBD2 (5 bases). Germline V CDR1 and CDR2: SGHNT, YYREEE (reference sequence). V was clipped by 3 bases and J by 5 bases, with 15 bases between them. This CDR3 spans 15 amino acids. The CDR3 region is CASSYVASSDNEQFF. CDR3 DNA sequence: TGTGCCAGCAGCTATGTCGCTAGCAGTGACAATGAGCAGTTCTTC.

J is TRBJ2-1 and V is TRBV11-2; 10 bases agree with TRBD1. Germline V CDR1 and CDR2: SGHAT, FQNNGV. J gave up 4 bases and V 3 bases, and 3 bases lay outside the gene matches. The CDR3 consists of 15 residues. The CDR3 DNA is TGTGCCAGCAGCTTCCGGGACAGGGGATACAATGAGCAGTTCTTC. Protein: CASSFRDRGYNEQFF.

The chain is built from TRBV7-2 and TRBJ1-4; TRBD1 might be the D (5 bases). V was trimmed by 6 bases and J by 3 bases, leaving 11 bases between them. The germline V gene has CDR1 SGHTA and CDR2 FQGNSA. The CDR3 covers 14 residues. The CDR3 region is CASRTGTANEKLFF. The CDR3 region has the DNA TGTGCCAGCAGAACCGGGACGGCTAATGAAAAACTGTTTTTT. The full variable domain, its missing parts supplied by reference TRBV7-2 and TRBJ1-4, is GAGVSQSPSNKVTEKGKDVELRCDPISGHTALYWYRQSLGQGLEFLIYFQGNSAPDKSGLPSDRFSAERTGGSVSTLTIQRTQQEDSAVYLCASRTGTANEKLFFGSGTQLSVL.

The CDR3 reads CASGESTSRAPDTQYF. The CDR3 DNA reads as TGCGCCAGCGGGGAGTCCACTAGTAGGGCGCCAGATACGCAGTATTTT. The chain uses TRBV10-2 and TRBJ2-3; D is perhaps TRBD2 (5 bases). Germline CDR1 and CDR2: WSHSY and SAAADI. The CDR3 sequence is 16 residues long. V was cut by 8 bases and J by 4 bases, with 22 bases left in between.

The gene calls are TRBV7-8 and TRBJ2-5; 9 bases align to TRBD2. Germline V lookup: CDR1 SGHVS, CDR2 FQNEAQ. CDR3 length equals 20 residues. J was trimmed by 4 bases and V by 5 bases; bases with no gene match: 23. CDR3 protein: CASSPRGSGRVIGSPETQYF. The CDR3 nucleotides are TGTGCCAGCAGCCCGAGGGGTAGCGGGAGAGTAATTGGATCTCCAGAGACCCAGTACTTC.

This clone was seen a handful of times. This rearrangement joins TRBV7-9 to TRBJ1-1; no firm D call. Trimming shortened V by 5 bases and J by 3 bases, and 10 bases separated the two germline ends. The CDR3 sequence is 13 residues long. CDR1 is SEHNR and CDR2 is FQNEAQ in the germline V gene (reference sequence). Written as DNA, the CDR3 is TGTGCCAGCAGCCTCGAGGCGCACACTGAAGCTTTCTTT. This gives the protein CASSLEAHTEAFF.

This clone was found many times. The V gene is TRBV7-8, the J gene TRBJ1-5; the match to TRBD1 covers 7 bases. CDR3 length: 15 amino acids. The V segment lost 5 bases and the J segment 1 base; nucleotides outside the gene matches: 5. Per the germline V gene, CDR1 is SGHVS and CDR2 is FQNEAQ. CDR3 coding DNA: TGTGCCAGCAGCCGACAGGGTGGAAGCAATCAGCCCCAGCATTTT. It codes for CASSRQGGSNQPQHF. Full variable domain (missing parts from reference TRBV7-8 and TRBJ1-5): GAGVSQSPRYKVAKRGQDVALRCDPISGHVSLFWYQQALGQGPEFLTYFQNEAQLDKSGLPSDRFFAERPEGSVSTLKIQRTQQEDSAVYLCASSRQGGSNQPQHFGDGTRLSIL.

This clone was seen only once. J is TRBJ1-5 and V is TRBV5-8, with D tentatively TRBD1 (6 bases). The V end was cut by 3 bases, the J end by 2 bases, with 18 bases between. The germline V gene has CDR1 SGHTS and CDR2 YDEGEE. This CDR3 is built from 17 residues. The CDR3, as DNA: TGTGCCAGCAGCTCTGGTTCATCAGGGGTGCGCAATCAGCCCCAGCATTTT. Protein: CASSSGSSGVRNQPQHF.

This clone was observed a single time. This chain uses TRBV20-1 with TRBJ1-1; 7 bases line up with TRBD1. The CDR3 is 11 amino acids. The ends lost 6 bases at V and 13 bases at J; junction bases unmatched: 11. Germline CDR1 reads DFQATT; CDR2 reads SNEGSKA (reference sequence). CDR3 amino acids: CSAGQVSRGFF. The CDR3 nucleotides are TGCAGTGCAGGACAGGTTTCCAGGGGTTTCTTT.

V usage is TRBV19 and J usage is TRBJ2-5, with TRBD2 matching over 11 bases. The CDR3 runs to 15 residues. J lost 3 bases, V lost 3 bases, and 3 bases had no gene match. Germline lookup yields CDR1 LNHDA and CDR2 SQIVND (reference sequence). CDR3 residues: CASSIPGLAEETQYF. The DNA for the CDR3 is TGTGCCAGTAGTATTCCGGGACTAGCGGAAGAGACCCAGTACTTC.

The sample holds a few counts of this clone. This sequence joins TRBV11-3 and TRBJ2-1; 8 bases match TRBD2. V lost 1 base to trimming and J lost 12 bases; unmatched junction nucleotides: 11. This CDR3 spans 15 amino acids. Germline V gene sequence: CDR1 SGHNT, CDR2 YENEEA. DNA of the CDR3: TGTGCCAGCAGCTTAGGAGCGGGAGCGGGGCAAGGGCAGTTCTTC. It codes for CASSLGAGAGQGQFF.

V and J are TRBV19 and TRBJ2-7; 7 bases fit TRBD2. In germline, CDR1 is LNHDA, CDR2 SQIVND (reference sequence). J lost 6 bases, V lost 4 bases, and 9 bases had no gene match. The CDR3 loop spans 14 amino acids. CDR3 bases: TGTGCCAGTAGTACCAGGGACTACCTGGGCGAGCAGTACTTC. Translation: CASSTRDYLGEQYF.

A remark on this clone: One end of the junction is discordant with germline, which a read error may explain. This same CDR3 is encoded by further DNA sequences in the sample. The genes are TRBV7-2 and TRBJ2-1; the D gene is possibly TRBD2 (5 bases). Looked up from germline, CDR1 is SGHTA and CDR2 is FQGNSA. The CDR3 extends over 15 amino acids. CDR3 amino acids: CASSLGAAAYNEQFF. For the CDR3, the DNA is TGTGCCAGCAGTTTAGGAGCGGCAGCCTACAATGAGCAGTTCTTC.

The V call is TRBV5-1, the J call TRBJ1-1, with D possibly matching TRBD1 (5 bases). V lost 3 bases, J lost 3 bases, and 12 bases lay in between. The CDR3 consists of 14 residues. Germline V gene sequence: CDR1 SGHRS, CDR2 YFSETQ. The CDR3 DNA is TGCGCCAGCAGCTCCGGGACTTCGGACACTGAAGCTTTCTTT. Translating gives CASSSGTSDTEAFF. Complete variable domain (other parts from reference TRBV5-1 and TRBJ1-1): KAGVTQTPRYLIKTRGQQVTLSCSPISGHRSVSWYQQTPGQGLQFLFEYFSETQRNKGNFPGRFSGRQFSNSRSEMNVSTLELGDSALYLCASSSGTSDTEAFFGQGTRLTVV.

The V gene is TRBV5-1, the J gene TRBJ2-7; D unresolved. Trimming removed 3 bases from V and 2 bases from J, with 15 bases in between. The V gene's germline CDR1 is SGHRS and CDR2 YFSETQ. The CDR3 consists of 15 residues. The CDR3, as DNA: TGCGCCAGCAGCTCCTCTCCTGGAGCCCCCTACGAGCAGTACTTC. Encoded protein: CASSSSPGAPYEQYF.